The subject of this entry is one TCR beta chain. This CDR3 has 16 amino acids. Germline CDR1 SGHTA, CDR2 FQGNSA. V shed 3 bases and J 4 bases; nucleotides not matched to a gene: 7. Profiled with immunoSEQ multiplex PCR; TCRdb holds only in-frame clones, not every one. The table includes around 4,500 clones, roughly 91% detected once. The data belong to a study of tumor T cells in aggressive B-cell lymphoma. Sequencing input: tumor tissue. The genes are TRBV7-2 and TRBJ2-1; TRBD2 agrees at 9 bases. The sequence was collected from an adult with diffuse large B cell lymphoma. CDR3 sequence reads: CASSFFIAGAYNEQFF. The CDR3 DNA reads as TGTGCCAGCAGCTTCTTTATAGCGGGAGCTTACAATGAGCAGTTCTTC.